Given below is one T cell receptor (beta chain) in context. Clones were read by immunoSEQ multiplex PCR, and TCRdb kept only the in-frame ones, dropping some. The data show tens of thousands of clones, 89% seen once. The source of the sample is a study of T cell changes during pregnancy in multiple sclerosis. The length of the CDR3 is 12 residues. Trimming stripped 9 bases from V and 6 bases from J, with 11 bases between. Germline CDR1 reads SNHLY; CDR2 reads FYNNEI. This sequence was found in a female donor in good health, enrolled as a control in a pregnancy study. The chain employs TRBV2 and TRBJ2-2, with a tentative D call TRBD2 (5 bases). The sequenced sample was peripheral blood, obtained in the first trimester of pregnancy. The CDR3 region has the DNA TGTGCCAGGGCCGGACTGGCCGGGGAGCTGTTTTTT. Encoded protein: CARAGLAGELFF. Based on the CDR3 plus reference TRBV2 and TRBJ2-2, the full variable domain is EPEVTQTPSHQVTQMGQEVILRCVPISNHLYFYWYRQILGQKVEFLVSFYNNEISEKSEIFDDQFSVERPDGSNFTLKIRSTKLEDSAMYFCARAGLAGELFFGEGSRLTVL.